This TCR beta chain comes out of a study of cytotoxic CD8 clonotypes in ibrutinib-treated CLL. As regards this clone: The antigen remains undetermined.

Study outcomes and limitations: Clonality showed a rise at ibrutinib response that reversed toward baseline at progression.

TCRdb keeps only in-frame clones here, not all; method: immunoSEQ multiplex PCR. The sample includes under 45,000 clones, 55% to 80% of them seen just once. With V trimmed by 2 bases and J by 6 bases, 3 bases remained unmatched. This CDR3 region has 14 residues. Per the germline V gene, CDR1 is SGHTA and CDR2 is FQGTGA. With cryopreserved PBMCs as the source, roughly 2 micrograms of genomic DNA went to TCR beta libraries. The J gene is TRBJ2-7, the V gene TRBV7-3; TRBD2 matches at 11 bases. The clonotype originates from a human donor with chronic lymphocytic leukemia. The sequenced sample was PBMCs, obtained at disease progression, from a patient treated with ibrutinib. CDR3 sequence: CASSLGTSGGEQYF. The CDR3 DNA is TGTGCCAGCAGCTTAGGGACTAGCGGCGGCGAGCAGTACTTC.